This T cell receptor (beta chain) was recovered during a study of blood T cells in healthy people across ages. Together with a sample-barcoded 5' primer, a J-beta primer mix was included in a second PCR lasting roughly 6 to 12 cycles. Using its own MiXCR run on the 5' RACE reads, TCRdb lists one record per CDR3 protein. The table lists 650,000 to 1,000,000 distinct CDR3 sequences, about 36% of them singletons. Trimming took 5 bases from V and 4 from J, leaving 8 bases between them. The CDR3 covers 12 residues. This clonotype was recorded many times. This sequence originates from a man between 18 and 29 years old in good health. This rearrangement joins TRBV12-3 or TRBV12-4 to TRBJ1-2, with unresolved D. The sample comprised blood. CDR3: CASSRTAYGYTF. The DNA for the CDR3 is TGTGCCAGCAGTCGGACGGCCTATGGCTACACCTTC.